This TCR beta chain was recovered during a study of blood T cell repertoires in COVID-19. Trimming left V 4 bases short and J 6 bases short, with 10 bases between. CDR3 length: 13 residues. Looked up from germline, CDR1 is SGHDN and CDR2 is FVKESK. Using immunoSEQ multiplex PCR, the repertoire was profiled, and TCRdb retains in-frame clones only, with some absent. The sample records more than 95,000 clones, roughly 80% being singletons. The TCR comes from a man at least 80 years old with acute or convalescent COVID-19. The sequenced sample was peripheral blood. The chain recombines TRBV14 with TRBJ2-4; D unclear. The CDR3 loop reads CASSPLTGNIQYF. DNA of the CDR3: TGTGCCAGCAGCCCGCTAACCGGAAACATTCAGTACTTC. Supplemented by reference TRBV14 and TRBJ2-4, the full variable domain reads EAGVTQFPSHSVIEKGQTVTLRCDPISGHDNLYWYRRVMGKEIKFLLHFVKESKQDESGMPNNRFLAERTGGTYSTLKVQPAELEDSGVYFCASSPLTGNIQYFGAGTRLSVL.